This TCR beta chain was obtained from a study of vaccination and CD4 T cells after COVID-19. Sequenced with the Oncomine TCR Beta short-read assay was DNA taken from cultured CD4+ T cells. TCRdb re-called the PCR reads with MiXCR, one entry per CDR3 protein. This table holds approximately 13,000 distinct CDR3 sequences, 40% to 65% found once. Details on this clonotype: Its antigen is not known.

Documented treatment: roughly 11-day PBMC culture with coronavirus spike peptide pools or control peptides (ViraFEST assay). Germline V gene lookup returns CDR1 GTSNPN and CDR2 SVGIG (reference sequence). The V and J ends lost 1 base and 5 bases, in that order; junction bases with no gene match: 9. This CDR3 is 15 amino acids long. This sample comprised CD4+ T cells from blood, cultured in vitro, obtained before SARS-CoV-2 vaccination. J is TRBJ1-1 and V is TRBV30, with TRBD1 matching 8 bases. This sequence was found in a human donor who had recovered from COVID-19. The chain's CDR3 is CAWSASRDRRTEAFF. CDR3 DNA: TGTGCCTGGAGTGCTTCTCGGGACAGGAGGACTGAAGCTTTCTTT.